This T cell receptor beta chain was found in a study of blood T cell repertoires in COVID-19. Study at large: Italy, Spain and the United States were the sources of the convalescent and acute COVID-19 samples.

The assay was immunoSEQ multiplex PCR, and TCRdb's table has in-frame clones only and misses some. The sample comprises over 450,000 clones, less than 90% of which are singletons, and 7.8% rests with the top ten. The J segment lost 7 bases and the V segment lost 9 bases, leaving 5 bases of the junction unmatched. Germline assignment: CDR1 KGHDR and CDR2 SFDVKD. The length of the CDR3 is 11 residues. This sequence originates from a woman between 50 and 59 years old with COVID-19, enrolled during active disease. This rearrangement joins TRBV24-1 to TRBJ2-7; TRBD1 agrees at 7 bases. The sequenced sample consisted of peripheral blood. CDR3 nucleotides: TGTGCCACCGAGGCAGGGGGTGAGCAGTACTTC. This encodes CATEAGGEQYF.